This T cell receptor (beta chain) is from a study of T cells after yellow fever vaccination. Universal primer sites and UMIs were introduced during 5'RACE template-switching synthesis of TCR cDNA. Each CDR3 protein gets one entry after TCRdb re-called the 5' RACE reads with MiXCR. Among under 300,000 distinct CDR3 sequences, 6.9% were seen once, and the ten largest hold around 0.9%. The sequenced sample was CD4+ T cells sorted from PBMCs, obtained 15 days after the yellow fever booster vaccination. The TCR comes from a man aged 25-45 years who received the YFV17D yellow fever vaccine.

Written as DNA, the CDR3 is TGTGCCACCAGCAGAGCGCGGACAGGGCTCTACGAGCAGTACTTC. Translating it yields CATSRARTGLYEQYF. The V and J genes are TRBV15 and TRBJ2-7; 8 bases are a match to TRBD1. Germline CDR1 and CDR2: LNHNV and YYDKDF (reference sequence). The length of the CDR3 is 15 residues. Unmatched junction bases numbered 5, after V lost 1 base and J lost 3 bases.